The 32 T cell receptor beta chains below come from one sample, sequenced in a study of blood T cell repertoires in COVID-19. Here immunoSEQ multiplex PCR was the method, and the copy in TCRdb shows in-frame clones only, minus some. Of about 150,000 clones listed, 88% were seen once; the top ten hold approximately 2.5%. Sequences were obtained from peripheral blood. These receptor sequences come from a human donor with COVID-19, enrolled during active disease. The donor label of this sample is uncertain.

The CDR3 DNA sequence: TGTGCCTGGAGTGCAGCCAGGCTCACCGGGGAGCTGTTTTTT. This translates into CAWSAARLTGELFF. J is TRBJ2-2 and V is TRBV30; unclear D gene. The germline CDR1 and CDR2 sequences are GTSNPN and SVGIG (reference sequence). This CDR3 region has 14 residues. Trimming pared 1 base from V and 4 bases from J, leaving 10 bases between.

This rearrangement joins TRBV5-1 to TRBJ1-2; a weak D match, TRBD1 (5 bases). This CDR3 comprises 14 residues. CDR1 and CDR2 (germline): SGHRS, YFSETQ. The V and J ends lost 0 bases and 4 bases respectively, with 10 bases between them. The CDR3 loop is CASSLEGQGYGYTF. As DNA, the CDR3 is TGCGCCAGCAGCTTGGAGGGGCAGGGCTATGGCTACACCTTC.

The chain has TRBV15 and TRBJ1-6, with D hard to call. Germline V gives CDR1 LNHNV, CDR2 YYDKDF (reference sequence). The length of the CDR3 is 15 residues. V shed 5 bases and J shed 5 bases, with 13 bases lying between them. CDR3 in DNA: TGTGCCACCAGCCTACCACGGGAGAATAATTCACCCCTCCACTTT. Residues: CATSLPRENNSPLHF.

This clone was detected a few times. The V gene is TRBV2, the J gene TRBJ2-1, with a possible D match to TRBD2 (6 bases). CDR3 length: 14 amino acids. V lost 6 bases and J lost 12, with 21 bases in between. Germline assignment: CDR1 SNHLY and CDR2 FYNNEI. CDR3 amino acids: CASRNLGGTLGQFF. CDR3 nucleotides: TGTGCCAGCAGGAACCTCGGGGGTACCTTGGGGCAGTTCTTC. Together with reference TRBV2 and TRBJ2-1, the CDR3 gives the full variable domain: EPEVTQTPSHQVTQMGQEVILRCVPISNHLYFYWYRQILGQKVEFLVSFYNNEISEKSEIFDDQFSVERPDGSNFTLKIRSTKLEDSAMYFCASRNLGGTLGQFFGPGTRLTVL.

V gene TRBV11-3 combines with J gene TRBJ2-1; maybe TRBD2 (6 bases). The CDR3 extends over 15 amino acids. The germline V gene has CDR1 SGHNT and CDR2 YENEEA. V was clipped by 1 base and J by 6 bases, with 13 bases between them. The CDR3 sequence is CASSLGSSVGNEQFF. The CDR3 DNA follows: TGTGCCAGCAGCTTAGGGTCTAGCGTCGGCAATGAGCAGTTCTTC.

The V and J genes are TRBV28 and TRBJ1-2, with D tentatively TRBD1 (5 bases). This CDR3 comprises 14 residues. The V gene's germline CDR1 is MDHEN and CDR2 SYDVKM. With 9 bases removed from V and 5 bases from J, the gap between germline ends came to 19 bases. This chain's CDR3 is CASRWGGSKYGYTF. The CDR3 nucleotides read TGTGCCAGTCGATGGGGCGGGAGTAAGTATGGCTACACCTTC.

This clone came up once. The J gene is TRBJ2-2, the V gene TRBV9; perhaps TRBD1 as D (8 bases). The CDR3 totals 15 residues. Trimming removed 4 bases at V and 6 bases at J, with 16 bases between. CDR1 SGDLS and CDR2 YYNGEE come from the germline V gene. The CDR3 nucleotides read TGTGCCAGCAGCCCCCGGACAGGGAGGGCCGGGGAGCTGTTTTTT. Amino acid sequence: CASSPRTGRAGELFF.

The CDR3 DNA follows: TGTGCCAGCAGTTATCAACCCGACGGAGCCTACGAGCAGTACTTC. It encodes CASSYQPDGAYEQYF. V usage is TRBV6-5 and J usage is TRBJ2-7; no reliable D call. V lost 3 bases and J 2 bases, leaving 14 bases between the germline ends. Germline CDR1 and CDR2: MNHEY and SVGAGI. The CDR3 has 15 amino acids.

The chain joins TRBV4-1 to TRBJ2-3; possibly TRBD1 for D (6 bases). This CDR3 comprises 14 residues. Germline CDR1 and CDR2: MGHRA and YSYEKL. V was cut by 0 bases and J by 7 bases, with 11 bases left in between. The CDR3 sequence: CASSQDRGMNTQYF. As DNA, the CDR3 is TGCGCCAGCAGCCAAGATAGGGGGATGAATACGCAGTATTTT.

The J gene is TRBJ1-1, the V gene TRBV4-1; D is unresolved. Germline CDR1 MGHRA, CDR2 YSYEKL. The CDR3 runs to 14 residues. V was pared by 0 bases and J by 5 bases, with 10 bases between. The CDR3: CASSQEVTVTEAFF. The CDR3 bases are TGCGCCAGCAGCCAAGAAGTAACGGTAACTGAAGCTTTCTTT.

In this sample, this clone turned up once. The chain carries TRBV9 and TRBJ2-7; a possible D gene is TRBD2 (5 bases). Trimming pared 0 bases from V and 3 bases from J, leaving 13 bases between. This CDR3 is built from 15 residues. The germline V gene has CDR1 SGDLS and CDR2 YYNGEE. The CDR3 bases are TGTGCCAGCAGCGTAGGACCCGGGGTGGTCTACGAGCAGTACTTC. This sequence encodes CASSVGPGVVYEQYF.

This chain connects TRBV6-4 to TRBJ2-3; 8 nucleotides line up with TRBD2. J was trimmed by 3 bases and V by 0 bases; bases with no gene match: 5. The germline V gene encodes CDR1 MRHNA and CDR2 SNTAGT. This CDR3 comprises 16 residues. CDR3 sequence reads: CASSDSGSGVTDTQYF. DNA for the CDR3: TGTGCCAGCAGTGACTCTGGTAGCGGGGTAACAGATACGCAGTATTTT.

V usage is TRBV5-1 and J usage is TRBJ1-1; D is perhaps TRBD1 (6 bases). In germline, CDR1 is SGHRS, CDR2 YFSETQ. Trimming shortened V by 4 bases and J by 4 bases, and 11 bases separated the two germline ends. The CDR3 totals 13 residues. The CDR3 is CASSAGAGTEAFF. CDR3 DNA sequence: TGCGCCAGCAGCGCGGGGGCTGGCACTGAAGCTTTCTTT. Together with reference TRBV5-1 and TRBJ1-1, the CDR3 gives the full variable domain: KAGVTQTPRYLIKTRGQQVTLSCSPISGHRSVSWYQQTPGQGLQFLFEYFSETQRNKGNFPGRFSGRQFSNSRSEMNVSTLELGDSALYLCASSAGAGTEAFFGQGTRLTVV.

This chain joins TRBV5-6 and TRBJ2-7; possible D gene TRBD1, 6 bases. CDR3 length equals 14 residues. V was trimmed by 4 bases and J by 1 base, leaving 12 bases between them. Germline V gives CDR1 SGHDT, CDR2 YYEEEE. This CDR3 reads CASSVQGKSYEQYF. The CDR3 nucleotides read TGTGCCAGCAGCGTTCAGGGGAAGTCCTACGAGCAGTACTTC.

The rearrangement uses TRBV6-1 and TRBJ2-7, with 10 bases aligning to TRBD1. Germline CDR1 is MNHNS and CDR2 is SASEGT. V shed 1 base, J shed 6 bases, and the junction held 6 bases outside the gene matches. This CDR3 has 15 residues. The CDR3 DNA reads TGTGCCAGCAGTGAAGAGTCGGGACAGGGGACCGAGCAGTACTTC. The encoded protein is CASSEESGQGTEQYF.

The chain carries TRBV2 and TRBJ2-3, with D tentatively TRBD2 (5 bases). The V end lost 0 bases, the J end lost 1 base, and 14 bases lay between the germline ends. Germline V CDR1 and CDR2: SNHLY, FYNNEI. The length of the CDR3 is 17 residues. The CDR3 region has the DNA TGTGCCAGCAGTGAAGCGCGTGGGGTGAGGGGCACAGATACGCAGTATTTT. It codes for CASSEARGVRGTDTQYF.

The J gene is TRBJ1-1, the V gene TRBV5-1, with 8 bases matching TRBD1. The CDR3 is 16 residues long. Germline CDR1 reads SGHRS; CDR2 reads YFSETQ. Trimming removed 4 bases from V and 3 bases from J; junction bases left unmatched: 11. CDR3 residues: CASSPTGGVSDTEAFF. The DNA for the CDR3 is TGCGCCAGCAGCCCTACAGGGGGGGTATCAGACACTGAAGCTTTCTTT.

V is TRBV5-1 and J is TRBJ2-2; the D gene is possibly TRBD1 (5 bases). The CDR3 length is 17 residues. In germline, CDR1 is SGHRS, CDR2 YFSETQ. V shed 0 bases and J shed 4 bases, with 16 bases lying between them. The CDR3 nucleotides read TGCGCCAGCAGCTTGGCCTTGCGGCAGGGAAGCACCGGGGAGCTGTTTTTT. Translating gives CASSLALRQGSTGELFF.

In this sample, this clone turned up once. The chain employs TRBV7-2 and TRBJ1-6; 11 bases are a match to TRBD1. Germline CDR1 SGHTA, CDR2 FQGNSA. V lost 0 bases and J lost 9; bases outside the gene matches: 7. This CDR3 spans 17 amino acids. For the CDR3, the DNA is TGTGCCAGCAGCTTAGCGTCGTCGGGACAGGGGGTTTCACCCCTCCACTTT. Its translation: CASSLASSGQGVSPLHF.

The chain combines TRBV10-2 with TRBJ1-2; no clear D gene. The CDR3 is made up of 14 amino acids. Between the trimmed V and J ends, which lost 4 bases and 4 bases, there was a span of 13 bases. In germline, CDR1 is WSHSY, CDR2 SAAADI. The CDR3 DNA is TGCGCCAGCAGTGCTGGCGGAGGCGTCTATGGCTACACCTTC. Translated, it gives CASSAGGGVYGYTF.

The chain carries TRBV13 and TRBJ1-1; tentative D call: TRBD1 (6 bases). The CDR3 extends over 16 amino acids. The V end was cut by 0 bases, the J end by 6 bases, with 17 bases between. In germline, CDR1 is PRHDT, CDR2 FYEKMQ (reference sequence). The CDR3 protein is CASSLGSGGVHAEAFF. In nucleotides, the CDR3 is TGTGCCAGCAGCTTAGGATCGGGGGGCGTACACGCTGAAGCTTTCTTT.

This clone was recorded only once. The chain couples TRBV7-9 to TRBJ2-3, with 10 bases that match TRBD1. V was clipped by 5 bases and J by 5 bases; unmatched bases: 13. The germline V gene has CDR1 SEHNR and CDR2 FQNEAQ (reference sequence). This CDR3 comprises 17 residues. The CDR3: CASSVVGQGREKDTQYF. The CDR3 nucleotides read TGTGCCAGCAGCGTAGTGGGACAGGGGCGCGAGAAAGATACGCAGTATTTT.

Concerning this clone: The germline gene is not matched at one end of the junction; a read error may be the cause. The rearrangement uses TRBV7-7 and TRBJ2-5; D remains ambiguous. CDR1 and CDR2 from the germline V gene are SSHAT and FNYEAQ (reference sequence). CDR3 length equals 13 residues. The CDR3 protein is CASSHPTGETQYF. The CDR3 DNA follows: TGTGCTAGCAGCCATCCGACTGGGGAGACCCAGTACTTC.

This clone was detected once. The V gene is TRBV29-1, the J gene TRBJ1-2, with D unclear. From germline, CDR1 is SQVTM and CDR2 ANQGSEA. The length of the CDR3 is 13 residues. Deletions cut 3 bases from V and 0 bases from J, with 8 bases between. The CDR3 loop reads CSVDTRTNYGYTF. The CDR3 nucleotides read TGCAGCGTTGACACCAGGACTAACTATGGCTACACCTTC.

The rearrangement uses TRBV27 and TRBJ1-5, with a weak D call TRBD1 (5 bases). Germline V gene sequence: CDR1 MNHEY, CDR2 SMNVEV (reference sequence). V shed 6 bases and J shed 1 base, with 10 bases lying between them. This CDR3 comprises 14 residues. CDR3 DNA sequence: TGTGCCAGCAGATACCAGGGAAGCAATCAGCCCCAGCATTTT. Its protein product is CASRYQGSNQPQHF.

This chain connects TRBV24-1 to TRBJ1-2; tentatively, D is TRBD1 (6 bases). Trimming shortened V by 2 bases and J by 4 bases, and 16 bases separated the two germline ends. Germline CDR1 reads KGHDR; CDR2 reads SFDVKD. The CDR3 sequence is 16 residues long. In nucleotides, the CDR3 is TGTGCCACCAGTGATTCCCCGGGGGGCGCCGGCTATGGCTACACCTTC. This gives the protein CATSDSPGGAGYGYTF.

This sequence joins TRBV27 and TRBJ2-5; weak D call: TRBD1 (7 bases). CDR1 is MNHEY and CDR2 is SMNVEV in the germline V gene (reference sequence). V was clipped by 9 bases and J by 2 bases, with 16 bases between them. The CDR3 runs 14 residues. This chain's CDR3 is CASRRGPIQETQYF. Written as DNA, the CDR3 is TGTGCCAGTAGGAGGGGGCCAATTCAAGAGACCCAGTACTTC.

This clone has only a few counts. The J gene is TRBJ2-7, the V gene TRBV10-1; TRBD2 matches at 13 bases. Germline V CDR1 and CDR2: WNHNN, SYGVQD (reference sequence). Germline trimming cut 6 bases from V and 6 bases from J; bases unmatched to any gene: 8. This CDR3 contains 15 residues. Written as DNA, the CDR3 is TGCGCCAGCAGCGACGGACTAGCGGGAGCCGGCGAGCAGTACTTC. Translating it yields CASSDGLAGAGEQYF.

The gene calls are TRBV15 and TRBJ1-4; D is undetermined. The V end lost 3 bases, the J end lost 7 bases, and 12 bases lay between the germline ends. Per germline, CDR1 LNHNV and CDR2 YYDKDF (reference sequence). This CDR3 spans 14 amino acids. The CDR3 loop reads CATSSAGQIEKLFF. The CDR3 bases are TGTGCCACCAGCAGCGCGGGCCAGATTGAAAAACTGTTTTTT. Filled out from reference TRBV15 and TRBJ1-4, the complete variable domain reads DAMVIQNPRYQVTQFGKPVTLSCSQTLNHNVMYWYQQKSSQAPKLLFHYYDKDFNNEADTPDNFQSRRPNTSFCFLDIRSPGLGDTAMYLCATSSAGQIEKLFFGSGTQLSVL.

A few counts support this clone. This chain uses TRBV6-5 with TRBJ2-7; 8 bases map to TRBD2. Trimming removed 9 bases from V and 4 bases from J; junction bases left unmatched: 11. Looked up from germline, CDR1 is MNHEY and CDR2 is SVGAGI. The CDR3 consists of 14 residues. CDR3 loop: CASAGGGAGYEQYF. DNA of the CDR3: TGTGCCAGTGCGGGGGGAGGGGCAGGATACGAGCAGTACTTC.

The chain joins TRBV12-5 to TRBJ1-1; D is undetermined. The CDR3 totals 11 residues. In germline, CDR1 is LGHNT, CDR2 FRNRAP. Trimming shortened V by 3 bases and J by 5 bases, and 4 bases separated the two germline ends. Written as DNA, the CDR3 is TGTGCTAGTGGTTTTTCAACTGAAGCTTTCTTT. Its translation: CASGFSTEAFF. Looking up the rest from reference TRBV12-5 and TRBJ1-1 gives the full variable domain: DARVTQTPRHKVTEMGQEVTMRCQPILGHNTVFWYRQTMMQGLELLAYFRNRAPLDDSGMPKDRFSAEMPDATLATLKIQPSEPRDSAVYFCASGFSTEAFFGQGTRLTVV.

The J gene is TRBJ1-2, the V gene TRBV11-1; D is unresolved. Germline V lookup: CDR1 SGHAT, CDR2 FQDESV (reference sequence). V lost 2 bases and J 0 bases, leaving 10 bases between the germline ends. This CDR3 comprises 15 residues. DNA for the CDR3: TGTGCCAGCAGCTTAAAGAACTATCCTAACTATGGCTACACCTTC. Translating it yields CASSLKNYPNYGYTF.